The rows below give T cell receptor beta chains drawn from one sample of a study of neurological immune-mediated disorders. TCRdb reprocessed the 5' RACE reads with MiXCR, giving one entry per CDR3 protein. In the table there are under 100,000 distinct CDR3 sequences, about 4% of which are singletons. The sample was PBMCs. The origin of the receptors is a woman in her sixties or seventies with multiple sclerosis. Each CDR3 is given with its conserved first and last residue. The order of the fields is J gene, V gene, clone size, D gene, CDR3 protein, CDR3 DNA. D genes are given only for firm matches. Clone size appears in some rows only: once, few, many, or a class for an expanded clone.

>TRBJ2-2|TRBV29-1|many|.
CSVGAVGDTGELFF
TGCAGCGTGGGCGCAGTGGGAGACACCGGGGAGCTGTTTTTT
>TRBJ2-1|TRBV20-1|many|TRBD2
CSAITRLAGGYGEQFF
TGCAGTGCTATAACCCGACTAGCGGGGGGGTACGGTGAGCAGTTCTTC
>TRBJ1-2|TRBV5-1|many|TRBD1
CASSRGQGRSNYGYTF
TGCGCCAGCAGCCGGGGACAGGGGAGAAGTAACTATGGCTACACCTTC
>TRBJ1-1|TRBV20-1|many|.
CSASLGGNTEAFF
TGCAGTGCTAGCTTGGGGGGAAACACTGAAGCTTTCTTT
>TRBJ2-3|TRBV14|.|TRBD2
CASSQPLAGSLNTQYF
TGTGCCAGCAGCCAACCCCTAGCGGGGAGCTTGAATACGCAGTATTTT
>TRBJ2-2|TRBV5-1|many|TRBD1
CASSLTTGGFGELFF
TGCGCCAGCAGCTTAACCACAGGGGGATTCGGGGAGCTGTTTTTT
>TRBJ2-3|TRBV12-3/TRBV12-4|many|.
CASSGGHIDTQYF
TGTGCCAGCAGTGGAGGACATATAGATACGCAGTATTTT
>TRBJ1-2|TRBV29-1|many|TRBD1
CSVRTGSIYGYTF
TGCAGCGTACGGACAGGGAGCATCTATGGCTACACCTTC
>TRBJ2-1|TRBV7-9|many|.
CASSLEGVEQFF
TGTGCCAGCAGCTTAGAGGGGGTTGAGCAGTTCTTC
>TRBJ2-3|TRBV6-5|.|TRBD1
CASTKQGAGDTQYF
TGTGCCAGCACAAAACAGGGGGCCGGTGATACGCAGTATTTT